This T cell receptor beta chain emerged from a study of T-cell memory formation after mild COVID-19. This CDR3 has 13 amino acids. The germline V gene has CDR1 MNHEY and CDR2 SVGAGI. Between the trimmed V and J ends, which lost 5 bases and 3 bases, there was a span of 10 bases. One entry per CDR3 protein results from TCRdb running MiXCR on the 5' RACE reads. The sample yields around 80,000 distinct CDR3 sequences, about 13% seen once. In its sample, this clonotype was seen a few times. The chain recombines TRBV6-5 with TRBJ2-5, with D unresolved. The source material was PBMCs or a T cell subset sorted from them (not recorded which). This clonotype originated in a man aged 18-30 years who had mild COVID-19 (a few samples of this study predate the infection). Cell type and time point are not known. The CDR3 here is CASSPNTEETQYF. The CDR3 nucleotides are TGTGCCAGCAGTCCCAATACTGAAGAGACCCAGTACTTC.